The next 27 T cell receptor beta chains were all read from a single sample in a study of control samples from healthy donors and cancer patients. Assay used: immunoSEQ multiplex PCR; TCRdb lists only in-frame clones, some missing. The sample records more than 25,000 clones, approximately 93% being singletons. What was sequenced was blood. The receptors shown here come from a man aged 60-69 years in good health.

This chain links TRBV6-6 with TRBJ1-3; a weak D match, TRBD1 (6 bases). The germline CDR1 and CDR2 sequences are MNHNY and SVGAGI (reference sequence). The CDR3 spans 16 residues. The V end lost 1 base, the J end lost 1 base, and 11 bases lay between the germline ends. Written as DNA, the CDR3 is TGTGCCAGCAGTTACTTTCAGGGGAATTCTGGAAACACCATATATTTT. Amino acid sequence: CASSYFQGNSGNTIYF.

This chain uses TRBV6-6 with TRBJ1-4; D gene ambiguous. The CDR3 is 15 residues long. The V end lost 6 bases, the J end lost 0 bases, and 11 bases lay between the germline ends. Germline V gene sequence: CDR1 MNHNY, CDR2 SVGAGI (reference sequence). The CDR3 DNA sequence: TGTGCCAGCAGACCGCAGGTCGCAACTAATGAAAAACTGTTTTTT. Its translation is CASRPQVATNEKLFF.

DNA for the CDR3: TGTGCCAGCAGTTCTCGGGGGTGGGGGACTAGCACAGATACGCAGTATTTT. Its protein product is CASSSRGWGTSTDTQYF. The V gene is TRBV2, the J gene TRBJ2-3, with D perhaps matching TRBD2 (6 bases). Germline CDR1 and CDR2: SNHLY and FYNNEI. The CDR3 is 17 amino acids. Deletions cut 5 bases from V and 0 bases from J, with 18 bases between. Full variable domain (outside the CDR3, taken from reference TRBV2 and TRBJ2-3): EPEVTQTPSHQVTQMGQEVILRCVPISNHLYFYWYRQILGQKVEFLVSFYNNEISEKSEIFDDQFSVERPDGSNFTLKIRSTKLEDSAMYFCASSSRGWGTSTDTQYFGPGTRLTVL.

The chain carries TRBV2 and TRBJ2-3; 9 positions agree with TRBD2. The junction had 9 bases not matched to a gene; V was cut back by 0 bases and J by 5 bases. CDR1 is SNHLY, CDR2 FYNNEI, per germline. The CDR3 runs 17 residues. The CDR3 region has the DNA TGTGCCAGCAGTGAAGCGCTTGGCGGGGGGGAGGTAGATACGCAGTATTTT. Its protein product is CASSEALGGGEVDTQYF.

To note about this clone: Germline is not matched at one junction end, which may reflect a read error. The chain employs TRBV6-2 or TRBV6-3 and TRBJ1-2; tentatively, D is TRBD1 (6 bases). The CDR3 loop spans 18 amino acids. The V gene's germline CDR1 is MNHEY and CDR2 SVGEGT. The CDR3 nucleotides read TGTGCCCGCAGCCCGGGTGGGCAGGGGATGGGAGGGGACTATGGCTACACCTTC. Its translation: CARSPGGQGMGGDYGYTF.

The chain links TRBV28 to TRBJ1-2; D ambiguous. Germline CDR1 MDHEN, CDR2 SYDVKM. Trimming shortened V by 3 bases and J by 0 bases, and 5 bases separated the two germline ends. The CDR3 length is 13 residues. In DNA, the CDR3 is TGTGCCAGCAGTTTGACCGCTAACTATGGCTACACCTTC. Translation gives CASSLTANYGYTF.

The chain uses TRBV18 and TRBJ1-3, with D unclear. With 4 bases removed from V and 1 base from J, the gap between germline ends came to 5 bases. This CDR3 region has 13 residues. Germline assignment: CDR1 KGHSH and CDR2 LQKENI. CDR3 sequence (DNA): TGTGCCAGCTCACAAGGTTCTGGAAACACCATATATTTT. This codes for CASSQGSGNTIYF.

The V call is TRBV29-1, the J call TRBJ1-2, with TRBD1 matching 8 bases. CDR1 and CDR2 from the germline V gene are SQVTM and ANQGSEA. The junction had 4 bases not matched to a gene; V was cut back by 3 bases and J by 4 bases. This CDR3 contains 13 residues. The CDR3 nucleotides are TGCAGCGTTGAGGTGACAGGGGTCTATGGCTACACCTTC. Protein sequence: CSVEVTGVYGYTF.

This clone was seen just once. The CDR3 DNA reads as TGTGCCAGCAGTGTCAATGAGCAGTTCTTC. Amino acids: CASSVNEQFF. The chain links TRBV2 to TRBJ2-1; D not certain. Trimming removed 4 bases at V and 6 bases at J, with 1 base between. This CDR3 is 10 amino acids long. Germline CDR1 is SNHLY and CDR2 is FYNNEI.

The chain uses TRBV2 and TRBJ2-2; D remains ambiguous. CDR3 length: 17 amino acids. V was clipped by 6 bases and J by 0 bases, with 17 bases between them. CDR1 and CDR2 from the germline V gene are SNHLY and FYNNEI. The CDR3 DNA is TGTGCCAGCAGCCTAGAAGAGAAAATGGCGAACACCGGGGAGCTGTTTTTT. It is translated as CASSLEEKMANTGELFF.

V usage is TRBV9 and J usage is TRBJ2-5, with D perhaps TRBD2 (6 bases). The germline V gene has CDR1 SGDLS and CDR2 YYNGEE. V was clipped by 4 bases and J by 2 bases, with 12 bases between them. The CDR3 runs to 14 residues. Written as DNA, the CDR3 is TGTGCCAGCAGCTCCTACGGGGGACAAGAGACCCAGTACTTC. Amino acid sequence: CASSSYGGQETQYF.

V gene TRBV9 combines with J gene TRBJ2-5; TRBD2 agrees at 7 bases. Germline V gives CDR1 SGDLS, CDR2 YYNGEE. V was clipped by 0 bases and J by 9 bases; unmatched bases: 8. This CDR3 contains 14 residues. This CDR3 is CASSVVGGDGPQYF. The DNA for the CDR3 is TGTGCCAGCAGCGTAGTGGGAGGGGATGGGCCCCAGTACTTC.

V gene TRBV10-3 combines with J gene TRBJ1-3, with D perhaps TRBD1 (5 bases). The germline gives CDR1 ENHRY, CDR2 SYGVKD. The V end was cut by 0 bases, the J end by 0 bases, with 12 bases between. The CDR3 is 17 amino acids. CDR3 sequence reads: CAISESGTGTSGNTIYF. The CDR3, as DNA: TGTGCCATCAGTGAGTCAGGGACCGGGACCTCTGGAAACACCATATATTTT.

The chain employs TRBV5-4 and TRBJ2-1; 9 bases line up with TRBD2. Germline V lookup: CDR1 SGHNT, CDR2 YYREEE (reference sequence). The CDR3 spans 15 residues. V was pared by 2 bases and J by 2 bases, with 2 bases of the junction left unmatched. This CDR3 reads CASSLGGGAYNEQFF. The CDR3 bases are TGTGCCAGCAGCTTAGGCGGGGGGGCCTACAATGAGCAGTTCTTC.

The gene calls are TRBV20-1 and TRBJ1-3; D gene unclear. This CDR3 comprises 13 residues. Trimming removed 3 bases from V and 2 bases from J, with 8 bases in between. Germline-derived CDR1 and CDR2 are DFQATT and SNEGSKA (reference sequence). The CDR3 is CSASPPPGNTIYF. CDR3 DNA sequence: TGCAGTGCTAGTCCCCCCCCTGGAAACACCATATATTTT.

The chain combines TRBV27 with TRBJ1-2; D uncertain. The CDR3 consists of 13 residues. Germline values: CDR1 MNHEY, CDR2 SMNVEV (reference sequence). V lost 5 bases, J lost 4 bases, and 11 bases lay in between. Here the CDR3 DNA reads TGTGCCAGCAGTCAGACATCCCTCTATGGCTACACCTTC. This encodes CASSQTSLYGYTF.

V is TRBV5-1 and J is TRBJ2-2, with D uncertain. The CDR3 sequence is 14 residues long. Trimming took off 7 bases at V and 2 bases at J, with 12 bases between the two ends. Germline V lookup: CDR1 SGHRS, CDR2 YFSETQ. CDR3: CASRLDINTGELFF. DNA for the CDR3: TGCGCCAGCCGACTCGATATTAACACCGGGGAGCTGTTTTTT.

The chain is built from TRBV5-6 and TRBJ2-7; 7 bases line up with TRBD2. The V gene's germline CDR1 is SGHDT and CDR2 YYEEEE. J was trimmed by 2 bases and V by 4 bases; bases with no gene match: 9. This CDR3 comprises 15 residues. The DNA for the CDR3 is TGTGCCAGCAGCCTTCGGCGGGGGATCACCTACGAGCAGTACTTC. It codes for CASSLRRGITYEQYF.

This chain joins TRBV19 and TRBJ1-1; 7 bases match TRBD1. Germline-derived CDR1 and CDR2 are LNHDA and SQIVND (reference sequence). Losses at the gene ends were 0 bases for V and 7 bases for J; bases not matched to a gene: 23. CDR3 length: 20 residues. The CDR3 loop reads CASSIDLRRQGRAGSLEAFF. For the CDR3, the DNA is TGTGCCAGTAGTATAGATCTACGGCGACAGGGCCGAGCGGGGAGCCTTGAAGCTTTCTTT.

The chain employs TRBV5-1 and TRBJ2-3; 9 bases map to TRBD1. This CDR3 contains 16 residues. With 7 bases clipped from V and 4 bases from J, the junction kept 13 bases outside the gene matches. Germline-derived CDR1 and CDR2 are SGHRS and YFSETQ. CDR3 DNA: TGCGCCAGCGCGCCGGGACAGGGATCAAAGGCAGATACGCAGTATTTT. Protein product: CASAPGQGSKADTQYF.

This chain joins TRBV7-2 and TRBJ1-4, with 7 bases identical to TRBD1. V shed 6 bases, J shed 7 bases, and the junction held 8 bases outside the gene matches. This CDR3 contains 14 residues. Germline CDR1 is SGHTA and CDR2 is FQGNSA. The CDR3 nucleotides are TGTGCCAGCAGACACAGGGGAGAGGGTGAAAAACTGTTTTTT. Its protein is CASRHRGEGEKLFF.

CDR3 protein: CASSLVSDRLETQYF. The CDR3 DNA sequence: TGTGCCAGCAGCCTAGTTAGCGACAGGCTAGAGACCCAGTACTTC. The V gene is TRBV11-2, the J gene TRBJ2-5; TRBD1 might be the D (6 bases). The V end lost 5 bases, the J end lost 4 bases, and 17 bases lay between the germline ends. Germline CDR1 reads SGHAT; CDR2 reads FQNNGV. CDR3 length equals 15 residues.

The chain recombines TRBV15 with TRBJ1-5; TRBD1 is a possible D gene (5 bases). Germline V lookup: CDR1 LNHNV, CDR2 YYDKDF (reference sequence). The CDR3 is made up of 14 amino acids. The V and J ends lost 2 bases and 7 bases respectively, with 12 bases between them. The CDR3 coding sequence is TGTGCCACCAGCAGATCAGGGCTAGGACAGCCCCAGCATTTT. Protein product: CATSRSGLGQPQHF.

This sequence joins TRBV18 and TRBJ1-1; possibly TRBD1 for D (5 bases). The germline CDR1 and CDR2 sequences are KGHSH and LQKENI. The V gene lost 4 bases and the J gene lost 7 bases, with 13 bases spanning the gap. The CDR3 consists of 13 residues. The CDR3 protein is CASSLGAANEAFF. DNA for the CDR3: TGTGCCAGCTCACTCGGGGCCGCTAATGAAGCTTTCTTT.

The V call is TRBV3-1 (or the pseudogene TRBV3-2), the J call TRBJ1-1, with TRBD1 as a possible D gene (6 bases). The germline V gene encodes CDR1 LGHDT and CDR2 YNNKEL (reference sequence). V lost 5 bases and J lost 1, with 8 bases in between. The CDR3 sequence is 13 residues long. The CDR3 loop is CASSDRRNTEAFF. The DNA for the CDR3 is TGTGCCAGCAGCGACAGGAGGAACACTGAAGCTTTCTTT.

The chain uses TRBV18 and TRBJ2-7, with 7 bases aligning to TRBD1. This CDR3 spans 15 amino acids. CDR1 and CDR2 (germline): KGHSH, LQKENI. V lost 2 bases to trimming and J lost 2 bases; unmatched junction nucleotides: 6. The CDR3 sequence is CASSPRTGVTYEQYF. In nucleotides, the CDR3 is TGTGCCAGCTCACCAAGAACAGGGGTCACCTACGAGCAGTACTTC.

CDR3 residues: CASSLGSGVENQPQHF. The CDR3 DNA reads as TGTGCCAGCAGCTTAGGTTCAGGGGTCGAAAATCAGCCCCAGCATTTT. This sequence joins TRBV7-2 and TRBJ1-5, with D tentatively TRBD1 (6 bases). The CDR3 is made up of 16 amino acids. V was shortened by 1 base and J by 4 bases, with 14 bases between the two germline ends. Germline V CDR1 and CDR2: SGHTA, FQGNSA.